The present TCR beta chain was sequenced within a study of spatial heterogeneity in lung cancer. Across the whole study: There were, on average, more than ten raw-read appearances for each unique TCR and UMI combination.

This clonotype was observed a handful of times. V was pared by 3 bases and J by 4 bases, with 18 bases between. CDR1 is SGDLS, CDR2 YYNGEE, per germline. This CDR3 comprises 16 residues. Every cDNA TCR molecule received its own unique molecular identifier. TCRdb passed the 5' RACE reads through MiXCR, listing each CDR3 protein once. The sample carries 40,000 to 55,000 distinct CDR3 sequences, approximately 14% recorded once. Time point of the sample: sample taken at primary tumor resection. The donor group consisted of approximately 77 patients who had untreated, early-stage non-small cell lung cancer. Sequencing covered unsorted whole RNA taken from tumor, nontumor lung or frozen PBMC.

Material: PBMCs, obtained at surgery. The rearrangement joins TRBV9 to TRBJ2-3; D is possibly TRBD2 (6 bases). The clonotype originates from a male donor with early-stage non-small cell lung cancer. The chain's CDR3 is CASSDPPGLFADTQYF. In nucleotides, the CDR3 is TGTGCCAGCAGCGACCCCCCGGGACTCTTCGCAGATACGCAGTATTTT.